This T cell receptor beta chain was retrieved from a study of blood T cell repertoires in COVID-19 (dated by TCRdb to about 2020). Background on the whole study: The collaborator samples originated in the United States, Italy and Spain and spanned the acute and convalescent phases of COVID-19. The material from the prospective study consisted of cDNA or gDNA derived from T cells, B-cell-depleted T cells, or PBMCs. The dataset comprised deeply sampled blood TCRbeta repertoires from subjects exposed to, actively infected with, or recovered from COVID-19. The repertoires were made available in a free public database intended to serve as a resource for research on the immune response to SARS-CoV-2. The samples were drawn from two sources: the first 160 participants of the ongoing ImmuneRACE study, and some 1,300 subjects contributed by 6 global collaborators. A de-identified subject ID, COVID-19 status, age in years and sex were almost always included in the sample metadata. Where available, HLA class I and class II types were obtained from metadata supplied by the sample provider rather than from assay-based typing.

The CDR3 runs 12 residues from the cysteine to the phenylalanine. Only the CDR3 region is kept as DNA, spanning 36 bases read in frame from base 1. V is reduced by 7 bases and J by 6 bases, leaving a spacing of 12 bases between them. For CDR1 and CDR2, the germline V gene lists SNHLY and FYNNEI. Of note for this clone: The antigen this receptor binds is unknown. Within one base of it there is no much larger clone, and no base qualities were kept.

TCRbeta CDR3 regions were amplified from genomic DNA using the immunoSEQ Assay, a bias-controlled multiplex PCR. The source study handled its data this way. Within the assay, amplification of reference gene primers was used to estimate how many nucleated cells each sample contained. To quantify the absolute abundance of each unique TCRbeta CDR3 rearrangement, sequence reads were collapsed and filtered. Productive Simpson clonality was computed per sample as the square root of Simpson's diversity index over productive rearrangements. As stored in TCRdb, this immuneACCESS dataset retains in-frame rearrangements with V and J assigned. A fraction of the clones does not appear; measured against another copy, unresolved V genes explain less than half of the discrepancy, and the remainder lacks a known reason. The V and J calls and clone size are taken from that table; D and trimming were inferred from the DNA. The sample table contains some 87,000 clones; only one count was recorded for approximately 91% of them. The ten top clones hold 3% to 4% of the sample.

What the work shows at the level of the full study, not this receptor alone: How much clinical and demographic metadata was included differed by source and by participant, and the metadata was provided uncurated.

Whole blood was collected in K2EDTA tubes by collaborating institutions according to the institutions' own protocols. For TCRbeta analysis, collaborators shipped samples as frozen whole blood, isolated PBMCs, or DNA extracted from either of those sample types. Recombination linked TRBV2 to TRBJ1-1, with no reliable assignment of the D segment. This clonotype was sampled from an older woman with acute or convalescent COVID-19. Sequencing was performed on peripheral blood. CDR3 reads: CASTFSVAEAFF. The nucleotide sequence is given as TGTGCCAGCACGTTTTCTGTTGCTGAAGCTTTCTTT.